These 9 T cell receptor beta chains were sequenced from one sample in a study of T cells in Graves' hyperthyroidism and ophthalmopathy. There were TCR beta CDR3 regions amplified from RNA transcripts. RT-PCR in the first round (using the HTBI primer set) targeted the TCR CDR3. Each CDR3 protein gets one entry after TCRdb re-called the multiplex PCR reads with MiXCR. Of hundreds of thousands of distinct CDR3 sequences listed, less than 25% are singletons. The sample comprised blood. These receptors all stem from a man aged 25-45 years with Graves' ophthalmopathy.

The rearrangement uses TRBV20-1 and TRBJ2-7, with 8 bases fitting TRBD2. This CDR3 is 14 amino acids long. Germline lookup yields CDR1 DFQATT and CDR2 SNEGSKA (reference sequence). V lost 0 bases, J lost 5 bases, and 6 bases stayed unmatched. CDR3 coding DNA: TGCAGTGCTAGAGACGGTACGGGAGGGCACGAGCAGTACTTC. As protein: CSARDGTGGHEQYF.

This clonotype was counted many times. The chain joins TRBV7-2 to TRBJ2-5; 13 bases map to TRBD2. Unmatched junction bases numbered 7, after V lost 3 bases and J lost 6 bases. Germline V gene sequence: CDR1 SGHTA, CDR2 FQGNSA. The CDR3 consists of 16 residues. The CDR3 is CASSLGGLAGVKTQYF. The CDR3 nucleotides are TGTGCCAGCAGCTTGGGAGGACTAGCGGGAGTTAAGACCCAGTACTTC.

V is TRBV20-1 and J is TRBJ2-6, with D possibly matching TRBD2 (6 bases). Germline CDR1 and CDR2: DFQATT and SNEGSKA (reference sequence). The length of the CDR3 is 15 residues. Written as DNA, the CDR3 is TGCAGCACCATGAGGGGAGGCTCTGGGGCCAACGTCCTGACTTTC. It encodes CSTMRGGSGANVLTF.

This clonotype was seen more than once but under ten times. V gene TRBV20-1 combines with J gene TRBJ1-1, with D perhaps TRBD1 (6 bases). This CDR3 is built from 15 residues. The germline CDR1 and CDR2 sequences are DFQATT and SNEGSKA (reference sequence). Trimming left V 6 bases short and J 0 bases short, with 17 bases between. The CDR3 coding sequence is TGCAGTGCCCCAACGGCGGACAGCGTGAACACTGAAGCTTTCTTT. Its translation is CSAPTADSVNTEAFF.

The rearrangement links TRBV5-1 to TRBJ2-2; D unclear. Germline CDR1 reads SGHRS; CDR2 reads YFSETQ. The length of the CDR3 is 16 residues. The V and J ends lost 2 bases and 0 bases respectively, with 11 bases between them. The CDR3 bases are TGCGCCAGCAGCTTCGCAGTGCAATCGAACACCGGGGAGCTGTTTTTT. Translated: CASSFAVQSNTGELFF. The variable domain in full, completed from reference TRBV5-1 and TRBJ2-2, reads KAGVTQTPRYLIKTRGQQVTLSCSPISGHRSVSWYQQTPGQGLQFLFEYFSETQRNKGNFPGRFSGRQFSNSRSEMNVSTLELGDSALYLCASSFAVQSNTGELFFGEGSRLTVL.

This clonotype has a count of ten or more. The rearrangement links TRBV12-3 or TRBV12-4 to TRBJ1-2; the D is unclear. CDR3 length: 14 residues. Trimming stripped 3 bases from V and 5 bases from J, with 13 bases between. The CDR3 nucleotides read TGTGCCAGCAGTTTCCCCGGGGAGAGGTATGGCTACACCTTC. This sequence encodes CASSFPGERYGYTF.

V and J are TRBV28 and TRBJ2-1; weak D call: TRBD2 (5 bases). Looked up from germline, CDR1 is MDHEN and CDR2 is SYDVKM. The V end lost 5 bases, the J end lost 4 bases, and 15 bases lay between the germline ends. There are 15 residues in the CDR3. CDR3 in amino acids: CASSPPDLLYNEQFF. CDR3 nucleotides: TGTGCCAGCAGTCCTCCGGACTTGTTATACAATGAGCAGTTCTTC. Filled out from reference TRBV28 and TRBJ2-1, the complete variable domain reads DVKVTQSSRYLVKRTGEKVFLECVQDMDHENMFWYRQDPGLGLRLIYFSYDVKMKEKGDIPEGYSVSREKKERFSLILESASTNQTSMYLCASSPPDLLYNEQFFGPGTRLTVL.

The rearrangement links TRBV7-2 to TRBJ2-1; 9 bases match TRBD2. CDR3 length: 16 amino acids. The germline V gene has CDR1 SGHTA and CDR2 FQGNSA. After removal of 0 bases from V and 2 bases from J, the junction contained 2 bases not matched to a gene. CDR3 nucleotide sequence: TGTGCCAGCAGCTTAGCGGCGGGAGGGCCCTACAATGAGCAGTTCTTC. It translates to CASSLAAGGPYNEQFF.

A few counts support this clonotype. J is TRBJ2-3 and V is TRBV5-6, with a possible D match to TRBD1 (5 bases). CDR1 SGHDT and CDR2 YYEEEE come from the germline V gene. V lost 0 bases, J lost 3 bases, and 14 bases lay in between. This CDR3 comprises 16 residues. The CDR3 is CASSLAVREGTDTQYF. Here the CDR3 DNA reads TGTGCCAGCAGCTTGGCCGTCAGGGAAGGAACAGATACGCAGTATTTT.